Detailed here is one T cell receptor beta chain. Germline CDR1 is MNHNS and CDR2 is SASEGT. The V segment lost 1 base and the J segment 7 bases; nucleotides outside the gene matches: 10. The CDR3 extends over 15 amino acids. Original methodology: Estimation of nucleated cell counts was performed using reference gene primer amplification. Libraries were prepared by immunoSEQ multiplex PCR; TCRdb keeps only in-frame clonotypes and omits some of them. That table gives V, J and clone size, and the DNA gave D and trimming. The table lists around 300,000 clones, about 82% of them singletons. The sample comes from a study of blood T cell repertoires in COVID-19. Overall study context: Acute and convalescent COVID-19 samples came from the United States, Italy and Spain. In each case, the material was cDNA or gDNA derived from T cells, B-cell-depleted T cells, or PBMCs.

The origin of this receptor is a woman aged 45-65 years with active or convalescent COVID-19. The genes are TRBV6-1 and TRBJ2-7; 7 bases match TRBD1. The sample comprised peripheral blood. The CDR3 sequence is CASSEVLEQGLEQYF. Written as DNA, the CDR3 is TGTGCCAGCAGTGAAGTTTTGGAACAGGGGTTAGAGCAGTACTTC.